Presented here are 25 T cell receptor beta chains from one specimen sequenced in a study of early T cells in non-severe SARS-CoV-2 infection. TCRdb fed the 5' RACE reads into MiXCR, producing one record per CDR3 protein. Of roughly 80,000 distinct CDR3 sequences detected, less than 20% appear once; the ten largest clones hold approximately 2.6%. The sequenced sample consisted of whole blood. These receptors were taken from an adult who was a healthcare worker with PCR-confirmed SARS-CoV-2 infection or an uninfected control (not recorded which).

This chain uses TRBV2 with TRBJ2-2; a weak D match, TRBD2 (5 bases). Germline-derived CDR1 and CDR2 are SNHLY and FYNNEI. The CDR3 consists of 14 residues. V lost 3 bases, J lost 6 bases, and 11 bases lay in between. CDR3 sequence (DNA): TGTGCCAGCAGTGAGACTACCCTTGCCGGGGAGCTGTTTTTT. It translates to CASSETTLAGELFF.

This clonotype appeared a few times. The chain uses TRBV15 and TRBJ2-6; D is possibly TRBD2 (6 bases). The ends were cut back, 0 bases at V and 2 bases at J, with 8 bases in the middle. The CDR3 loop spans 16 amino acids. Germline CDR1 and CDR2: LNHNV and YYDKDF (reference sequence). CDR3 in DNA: TGTGCCACCAGCAGAGACAGGGAGGCTGGGGCCAACGTCCTGACTTTC. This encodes CATSRDREAGANVLTF.

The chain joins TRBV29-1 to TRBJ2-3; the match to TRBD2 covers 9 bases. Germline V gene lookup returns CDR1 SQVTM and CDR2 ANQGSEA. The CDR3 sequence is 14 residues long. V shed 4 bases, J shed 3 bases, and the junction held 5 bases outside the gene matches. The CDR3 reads CSVVSTSGTDTQYF. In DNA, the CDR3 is TGCAGCGTTGTTTCGACTAGCGGTACAGATACGCAGTATTTT.

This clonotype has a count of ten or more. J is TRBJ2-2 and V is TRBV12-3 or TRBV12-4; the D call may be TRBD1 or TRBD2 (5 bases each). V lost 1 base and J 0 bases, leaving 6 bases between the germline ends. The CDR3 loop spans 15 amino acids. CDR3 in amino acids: CASSLGGTNTGELFF. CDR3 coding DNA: TGTGCCAGCAGTTTAGGGGGGACGAACACCGGGGAGCTGTTTTTT.

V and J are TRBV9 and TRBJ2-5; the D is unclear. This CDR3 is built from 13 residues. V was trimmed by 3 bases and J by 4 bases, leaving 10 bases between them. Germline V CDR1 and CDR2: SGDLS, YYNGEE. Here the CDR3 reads CASSAPPVETQYF. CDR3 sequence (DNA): TGTGCCAGCAGCGCCCCTCCCGTAGAGACCCAGTACTTC.

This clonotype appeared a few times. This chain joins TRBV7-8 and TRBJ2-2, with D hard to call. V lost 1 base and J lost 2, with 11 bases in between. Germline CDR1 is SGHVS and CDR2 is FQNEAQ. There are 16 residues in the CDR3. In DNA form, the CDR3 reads TGTGCCAGCAGCTTAGTACGGGCTGGCAACACCGGGGAGCTGTTTTTT. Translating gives CASSLVRAGNTGELFF.

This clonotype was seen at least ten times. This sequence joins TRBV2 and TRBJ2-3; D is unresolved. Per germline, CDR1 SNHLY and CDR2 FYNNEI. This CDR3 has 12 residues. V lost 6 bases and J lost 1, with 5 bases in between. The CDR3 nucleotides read TGTGCCAGCAGCGCGGGCACAGATACGCAGTATTTT. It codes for CASSAGTDTQYF.

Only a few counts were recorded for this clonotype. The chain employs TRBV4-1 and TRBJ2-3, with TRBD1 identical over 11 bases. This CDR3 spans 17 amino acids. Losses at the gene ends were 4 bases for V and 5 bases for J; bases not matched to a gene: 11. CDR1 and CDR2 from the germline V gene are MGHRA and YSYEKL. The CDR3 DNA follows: TGCGCCAGCAGCCTGACCCGCCGGGACAGGGGGGTAGATACGCAGTATTTT. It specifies CASSLTRRDRGVDTQYF.

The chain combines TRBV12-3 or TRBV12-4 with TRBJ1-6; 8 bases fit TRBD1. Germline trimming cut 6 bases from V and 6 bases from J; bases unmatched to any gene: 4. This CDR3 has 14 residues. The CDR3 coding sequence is TGTGCCAGCAGCCCCGACAGGGGTAATTCACCCCTCCACTTT. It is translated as CASSPDRGNSPLHF.

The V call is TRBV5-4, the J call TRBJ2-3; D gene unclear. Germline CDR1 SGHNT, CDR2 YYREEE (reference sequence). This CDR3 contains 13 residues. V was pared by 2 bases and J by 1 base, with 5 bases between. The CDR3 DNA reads TGTGCCAGCAGCTTCGAGGGCACAGATACGCAGTATTTT. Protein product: CASSFEGTDTQYF.

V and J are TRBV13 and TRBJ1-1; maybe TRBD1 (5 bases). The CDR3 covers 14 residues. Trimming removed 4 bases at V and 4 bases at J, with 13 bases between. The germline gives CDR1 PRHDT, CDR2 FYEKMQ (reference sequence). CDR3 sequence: CASSWQGRGTEAFF. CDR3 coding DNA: TGTGCCAGCAGCTGGCAGGGTCGGGGCACTGAAGCTTTCTTT.

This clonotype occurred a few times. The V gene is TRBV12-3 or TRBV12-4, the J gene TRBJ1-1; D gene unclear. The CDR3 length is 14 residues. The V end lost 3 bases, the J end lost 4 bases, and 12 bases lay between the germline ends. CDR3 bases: TGTGCCAGCAGTTTGAGGGCGGAGGGCACTGAAGCTTTCTTT. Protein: CASSLRAEGTEAFF.

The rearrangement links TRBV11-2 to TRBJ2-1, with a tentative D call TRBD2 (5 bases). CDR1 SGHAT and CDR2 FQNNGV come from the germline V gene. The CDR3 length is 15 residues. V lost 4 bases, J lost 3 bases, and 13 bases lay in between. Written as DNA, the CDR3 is TGTGCCAGCAGCTCCGGACTGGAGGTCTACAATGAGCAGTTCTTC. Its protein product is CASSSGLEVYNEQFF.

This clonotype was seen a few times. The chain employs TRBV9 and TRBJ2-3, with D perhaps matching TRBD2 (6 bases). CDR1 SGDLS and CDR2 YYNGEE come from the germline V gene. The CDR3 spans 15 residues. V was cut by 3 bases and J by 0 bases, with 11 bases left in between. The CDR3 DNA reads TGTGCCAGCAGCGGGGGGGAAGGAAGCACAGATACGCAGTATTTT. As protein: CASSGGEGSTDTQYF.

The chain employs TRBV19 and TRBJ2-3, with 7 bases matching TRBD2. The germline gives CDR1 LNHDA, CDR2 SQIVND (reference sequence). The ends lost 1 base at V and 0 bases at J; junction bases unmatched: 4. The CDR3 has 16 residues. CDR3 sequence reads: CASSIVGGSSTDTQYF. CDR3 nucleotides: TGTGCCAGTAGTATAGTCGGGGGGAGTAGCACAGATACGCAGTATTTT.

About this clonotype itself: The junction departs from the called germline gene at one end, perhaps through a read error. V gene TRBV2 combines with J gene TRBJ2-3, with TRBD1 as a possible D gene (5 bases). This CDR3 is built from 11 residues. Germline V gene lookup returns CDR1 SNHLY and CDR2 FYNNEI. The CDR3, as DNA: TGTGCCAGCAGTGAGACAGAGACGCAGTATTTT. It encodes CASSETETQYF.

The CDR3 here is CAISQEQETQYF. In DNA, the CDR3 is TGTGCCATCAGTCAGGAACAAGAGACCCAGTACTTC. The genes are TRBV10-3 and TRBJ2-5; D gene ambiguous. The germline V and J ends were trimmed by 5 bases and 2 bases, with 6 bases remaining between them. CDR1 and CDR2 (germline): ENHRY, SYGVKD. The CDR3 covers 12 residues.

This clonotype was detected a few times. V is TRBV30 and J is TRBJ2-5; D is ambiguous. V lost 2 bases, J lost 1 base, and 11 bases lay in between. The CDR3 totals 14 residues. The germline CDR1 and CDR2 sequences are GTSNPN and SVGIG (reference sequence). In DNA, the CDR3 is TGTGCCTGGAGTCAAGGTTACGGCCAAGAGACCCAGTACTTC. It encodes CAWSQGYGQETQYF.

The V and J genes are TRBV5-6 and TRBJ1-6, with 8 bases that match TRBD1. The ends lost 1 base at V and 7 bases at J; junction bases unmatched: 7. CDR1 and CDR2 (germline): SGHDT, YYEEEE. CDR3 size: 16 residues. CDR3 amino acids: CASSLWSGGRNSPLHF. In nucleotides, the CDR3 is TGTGCCAGCAGCTTGTGGTCAGGGGGCAGGAATTCACCCCTCCACTTT. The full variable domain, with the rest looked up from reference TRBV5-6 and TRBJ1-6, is DAGVTQSPTHLIKTRGQQVTLRCSPKSGHDTVSWYQQALGQGPQFIFQYYEEEERQRGNFPDRFSGHQFPNYSSELNVNALLLGDSALYLCASSLWSGGRNSPLHFGNGTRLTVT.

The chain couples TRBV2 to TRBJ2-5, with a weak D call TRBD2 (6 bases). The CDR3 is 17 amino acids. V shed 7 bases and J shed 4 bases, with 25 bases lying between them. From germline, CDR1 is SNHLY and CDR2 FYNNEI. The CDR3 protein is CASTLLGGRRAVETQYF. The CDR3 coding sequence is TGTGCCAGCACCCTACTGGGGGGACGGAGGGCAGTAGAGACCCAGTACTTC.

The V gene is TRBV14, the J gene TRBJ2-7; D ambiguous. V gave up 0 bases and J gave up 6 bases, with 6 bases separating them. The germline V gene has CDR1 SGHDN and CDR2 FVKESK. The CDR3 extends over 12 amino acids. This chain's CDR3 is CASSQEPPEQYF. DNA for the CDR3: TGTGCCAGCAGCCAAGAACCTCCCGAGCAGTACTTC.

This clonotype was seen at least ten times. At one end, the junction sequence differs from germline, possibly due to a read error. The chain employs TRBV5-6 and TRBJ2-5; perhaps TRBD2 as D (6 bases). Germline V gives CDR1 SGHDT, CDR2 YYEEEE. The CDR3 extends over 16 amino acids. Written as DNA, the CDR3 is TGTGCCAGCAGCTTCCTATCGGGACTTACGACAGAGACCCAGCACTTC. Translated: CASSFLSGLTTETQHF.

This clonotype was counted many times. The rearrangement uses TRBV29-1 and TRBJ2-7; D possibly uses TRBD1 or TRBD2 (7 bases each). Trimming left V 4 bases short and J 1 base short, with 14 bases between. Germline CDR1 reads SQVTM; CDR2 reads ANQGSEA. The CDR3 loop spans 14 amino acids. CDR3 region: CSVGGGTVSYEQYF. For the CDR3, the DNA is TGCAGCGTTGGGGGAGGGACAGTGTCCTACGAGCAGTACTTC.

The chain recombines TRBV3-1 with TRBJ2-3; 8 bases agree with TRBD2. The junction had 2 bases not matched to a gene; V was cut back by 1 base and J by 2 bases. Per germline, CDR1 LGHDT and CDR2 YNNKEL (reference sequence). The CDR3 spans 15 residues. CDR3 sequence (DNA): TGTGCCAGCAGCCAAGCGGGGGGGCCCACAGATACGCAGTATTTT. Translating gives CASSQAGGPTDTQYF.

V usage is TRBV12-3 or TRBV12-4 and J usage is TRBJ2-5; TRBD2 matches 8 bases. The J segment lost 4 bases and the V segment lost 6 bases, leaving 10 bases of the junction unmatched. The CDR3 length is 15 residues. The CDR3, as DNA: TGTGCCAGCAGCCGGGTGACTAGCGCGAGAGAGACCCAGTACTTC. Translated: CASSRVTSARETQYF.